This passage covers 5 T cell receptor beta chains from one sample sequenced in a study of blood T cells in healthy people across ages. A second PCR, run for roughly 7 to 12 cycles, used a sample-barcoded 5' primer plus a J-beta primer mix. In TCRdb, the 5' RACE reads were re-called with MiXCR into one record per CDR3 protein. The data show 870,000 or so distinct CDR3 sequences, with 29% seen just once and roughly a sixth held by the top ten. The sample was blood. These receptors all stem from a woman aged 80 or over in good health.

The V gene is TRBV19, the J gene TRBJ1-5; a weak D match, TRBD1 (5 bases). This CDR3 contains 14 residues. The germline V gene encodes CDR1 LNHDA and CDR2 SQIVND (reference sequence). V was clipped by 6 bases and J by 0 bases, with 9 bases between them. DNA for the CDR3: TGTGCCAGTAGAGGGGAAGATAGCAATCAGCCCCAGCATTTT. Encoded protein: CASRGEDSNQPQHF.

Of note for this clonotype: A read error may be the cause here, since a much bigger clone is one base away. This chain uses TRBV29-1 with TRBJ1-1; maybe TRBD1 (5 bases). Trimming left V 7 bases short and J 6 bases short, with 15 bases between. CDR1 SQVTM and CDR2 ANQGSEA come from the germline V gene. The CDR3 spans 12 residues. The CDR3, as DNA: TGCAGCGCGGCAGACAGAAACGCTGAAGCTTTCTTT. Translating gives CSAADRNAEAFF.

The table lists this clonotype with many counts. The chain recombines TRBV2 with TRBJ1-4; D call uncertain. V lost 6 bases to trimming and J lost 0 bases, with 8 bases between them. In germline, CDR1 is SNHLY, CDR2 FYNNEI. The CDR3 length is 14 residues. CDR3 in amino acids: CASRRTSTNEKLFF. The CDR3 DNA reads as TGTGCCAGCAGGCGGACGTCAACTAATGAAAAACTGTTTTTT.

This clonotype came up a few times. This sequence joins TRBV29-1 and TRBJ1-1; TRBD1 aligns across 12 bases. CDR3 length: 15 residues. V shed 4 bases, J shed 5 bases, and the junction held 8 bases outside the gene matches. The V gene's germline CDR1 is SQVTM and CDR2 ANQGSEA. DNA of the CDR3: TGCAGCGTTGCCGGGACAGGGGGCGCGAGGACTGAAGCTTTCTTT. Protein: CSVAGTGGARTEAFF. Looking up the rest from reference TRBV29-1 and TRBJ1-1 gives the full variable domain: SAVISQKPSRDICQRGTSLTIQCQVDSQVTMMFWYRQQPGQSLTLIATANQGSEATYESGFVIDKFPISRPNLTFSTLTVSNMSPEDSSIYLCSVAGTGGARTEAFFGQGTRLTVV.

About this clonotype: A much larger clonotype is one base distant, so this may be a read error. The chain recombines TRBV7-9 with TRBJ2-7; the D gene is possibly TRBD2 (5 bases). The CDR3 is 19 amino acids. Germline V CDR1 and CDR2: SEHNR, FQNEAQ (reference sequence). The V gene lost 5 bases and the J gene lost 7 bases, with 33 bases spanning the gap. The CDR3 DNA follows: TGTGCCAGCAGCACCAGATTGGGGTGGCAGCGGAGCTCCTACAATGAGCAGTACTTC. Amino acid sequence: CASSTRLGWQRSSYNEQYF.